This entry is about one TCR beta chain. This clonotype appeared many times. Its antigen remains undetermined. Base qualities are not provided; no much larger clone lies one nucleotide away. TCRdb shows the sequencer as Illumina HiSeq 2500. Quantitative 5'-RACE with molecular barcodes was the method used to prepare the TCR beta libraries. Per the authors' processing: A new computational method based on a probabilistic model of VDJ rearrangement was used to identify disease-linked TCR variants. TCRdb reran the public reads through fastp at Q25 and MiXCR, keeping productive beta chains. Each CDR3 protein appears once, grouped with its most common genes and DNA. The V and J calls follow TCRdb's processing rather than the paper's. This sample has some 220,000 distinct CDR3 sequences in its table, and about 6.7% of those were observed once. The ten largest make up 12% to 15% of the sample. This sample stems from a study of CD8 T cells in ankylosing spondylitis (dated by TCRdb to about 2017). In terms of the full investigation: The study profiled T cell receptor beta repertoires in healthy donors and ankylosing spondylitis patients to find disease-linked TCR variants. The full study cohort comprised around 23 ankylosing spondylitis patients and roughly 100 healthy donors. Peripheral blood samples were taken, and synovial fluid was additionally collected from ankylosing spondylitis patients. Study-wide conclusions, independent of this receptor: A TCR beta motif made up of about eight highly homologous amino acid variants appeared to be characteristic of blood from ankylosing spondylitis patients. The disease-linked clones were reported as significantly enriched in matched synovial fluid samples from ankylosing spondylitis patients. In peripheral blood, the disease-linked clones were found at relatively low frequencies and had a CD8+ phenotype. Some motif variants were previously reported in synovial fluid and blood of reactive arthritis patients, suggesting common disease-initiation mechanisms.

The CDR3 runs 16 residues from the cysteine to the phenylalanine. This entry keeps only the CDR3 DNA: 48 bases, framed from base 1. At the junction V is shortened by 4 bases and J by 2 bases, with 21 bases in between. The germline V gene (reference sequence) supplies CDR1 DFQATT and CDR2 SNEGSKA. The sample consisted of blood, either unsorted or a sorted T cell fraction (not recorded which). The chain was built from TRBV20-1 and TRBJ2-7; the D segment is perhaps TRBD1 or TRBD2, each sharing 5 matched bases. The source is a male donor with ankylosing spondylitis. The DNA reads TGCAGTGCTACCGAGGGGTCCCTAGCAGGACCCTACGAGCAGTACTTC. Its product reads: CSATEGSLAGPYEQYF.